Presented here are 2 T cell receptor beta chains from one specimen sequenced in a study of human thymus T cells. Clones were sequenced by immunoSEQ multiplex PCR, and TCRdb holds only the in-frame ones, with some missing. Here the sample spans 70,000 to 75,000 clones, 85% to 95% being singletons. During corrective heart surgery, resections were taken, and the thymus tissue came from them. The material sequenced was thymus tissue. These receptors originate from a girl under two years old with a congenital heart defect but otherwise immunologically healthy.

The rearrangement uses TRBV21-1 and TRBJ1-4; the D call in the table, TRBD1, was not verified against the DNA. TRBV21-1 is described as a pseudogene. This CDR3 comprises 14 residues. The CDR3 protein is CAFYEGATNEKLFF. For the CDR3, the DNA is TGTGCCTTTTACGAAGGGGCAACTAATGAAAAACTGTTTTTT.

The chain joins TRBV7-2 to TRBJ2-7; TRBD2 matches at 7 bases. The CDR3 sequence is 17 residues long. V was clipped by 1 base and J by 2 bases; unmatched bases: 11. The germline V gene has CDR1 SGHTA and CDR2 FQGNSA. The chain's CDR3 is CASSLGLGGSLTYEQYF. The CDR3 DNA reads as TGTGCCAGCAGCTTAGGTCTGGGCGGGAGTTTAACCTACGAGCAGTACTTC.